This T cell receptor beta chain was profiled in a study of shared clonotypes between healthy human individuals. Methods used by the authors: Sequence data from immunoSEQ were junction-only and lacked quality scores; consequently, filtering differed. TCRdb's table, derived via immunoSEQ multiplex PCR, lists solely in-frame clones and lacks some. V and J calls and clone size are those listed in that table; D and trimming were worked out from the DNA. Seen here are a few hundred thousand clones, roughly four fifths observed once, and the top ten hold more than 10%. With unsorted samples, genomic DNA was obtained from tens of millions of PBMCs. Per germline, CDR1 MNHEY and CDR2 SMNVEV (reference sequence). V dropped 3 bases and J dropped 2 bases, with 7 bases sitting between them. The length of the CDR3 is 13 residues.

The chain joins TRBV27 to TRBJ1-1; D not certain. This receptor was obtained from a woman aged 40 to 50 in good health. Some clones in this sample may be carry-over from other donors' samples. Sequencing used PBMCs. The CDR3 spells CASSFGINTEAFF. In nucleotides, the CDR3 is TGTGCCAGCAGTTTTGGCATTAACACTGAAGCTTTCTTT.